Following are 17 T cell receptor beta chains from one sample sequenced in a study of cytomegalovirus exposure and HLA in healthy donors. Generated by immunoSEQ multiplex PCR, the TCRdb table keeps only in-frame clones and is missing some. The data show roughly 130,000 clones, with 85% to 90% seen just once and roughly 6.5% held by the top ten. The sample taken for sequencing was PBMCs. The receptor set was obtained from a woman in her thirties in good health and CMV-seropositive.

This clone was recorded a few times. V gene TRBV5-1 combines with J gene TRBJ2-3, with 7 bases aligning to TRBD2. This CDR3 has 14 amino acids. The germline V gene has CDR1 SGHRS and CDR2 YFSETQ. V lost 3 bases, J lost 0 bases, and 1 base stayed unmatched. The CDR3 coding sequence is TGCGCCAGCAGCTCGACTAGCAGCACAGATACGCAGTATTTT. This translates into CASSSTSSTDTQYF.

The J gene is TRBJ2-1, the V gene TRBV9; D remains unclear. The CDR3 spans 15 residues. V shed 4 bases and J shed 0 bases, with 11 bases lying between them. Looked up from germline, CDR1 is SGDLS and CDR2 is YYNGEE. CDR3 region: CASSPTVSSYNEQFF. DNA of the CDR3: TGTGCCAGCAGCCCCACTGTGAGCTCCTACAATGAGCAGTTCTTC.

V usage is TRBV6-5 and J usage is TRBJ1-5; D is uncertain. The CDR3 extends over 13 amino acids. Trimming stripped 2 bases from V and 7 bases from J, with 9 bases between. CDR1 MNHEY and CDR2 SVGAGI come from the germline V gene. CDR3 sequence: CASSYTAGQPQHF. The DNA for the CDR3 is TGTGCCAGCAGTTACACGGCAGGACAGCCCCAGCATTTT.

This chain connects TRBV15 to TRBJ1-4; maybe TRBD1 (5 bases). From germline, CDR1 is LNHNV and CDR2 YYDKDF (reference sequence). The CDR3 has 16 residues. Trimming cost V 2 bases and J 8 bases, with 18 bases left between them. CDR3 protein: CATSRFDSGGQEKLFF. In DNA form, the CDR3 reads TGTGCCACCAGCAGATTCGACTCGGGGGGTCAGGAAAAACTGTTTTTT.

This clone has only a few counts. This CDR3 is CATKEAYNSPLHF. The CDR3 DNA sequence: TGTGCCACGAAGGAGGCTTATAATTCACCCCTCCACTTT. This rearrangement joins TRBV10-3 to TRBJ1-6; D is unresolved. This CDR3 is 13 amino acids long. The V end was cut by 10 bases, the J end by 4 bases, with 11 bases between. In germline, CDR1 is ENHRY, CDR2 SYGVKD.

This clone was seen only a few times. The V call is TRBV5-1, the J call TRBJ2-3; TRBD2 aligns across 12 bases. The CDR3 runs 17 residues. Trimming at V came to 0 bases and at J to 5 bases, leaving 7 bases not matched to a gene. In germline, CDR1 is SGHRS, CDR2 YFSETQ. In DNA, the CDR3 is TGCGCCAGCAGCTTGGCGGCTAGCGGGGGGGCAGTAGATACGCAGTATTTT. This encodes CASSLAASGGAVDTQYF.

The rearrangement uses TRBV27 and TRBJ2-1, with 8 bases aligning to TRBD2. Germline CDR1 reads MNHEY; CDR2 reads SMNVEV (reference sequence). This CDR3 contains 13 residues. Unmatched junction bases numbered 5, after V lost 5 bases and J lost 8 bases. CDR3 sequence: CASSRPAGDEQFF. The CDR3 DNA is TGTGCCAGCAGTCGGCCAGCGGGAGATGAGCAGTTCTTC.

V and J are TRBV10-3 and TRBJ2-1, with TRBD2 matching 8 bases. Trimming removed 4 bases from V and 0 bases from J; junction bases left unmatched: 5. The CDR3 runs 16 residues. Germline V CDR1 and CDR2: ENHRY, SYGVKD. The chain's CDR3 is CAISGTSGSSYNEQFF. The CDR3 DNA reads as TGTGCCATCAGTGGCACTAGCGGTAGCTCCTACAATGAGCAGTTCTTC.

This chain links TRBV27 with TRBJ1-2; 10 nucleotides match TRBD1. Germline loops: CDR1 MNHEY, CDR2 SMNVEV (reference sequence). This CDR3 region has 16 residues. The V gene end was trimmed by 6 bases and the J gene end by 3 bases; junction bases not matched to a gene: 10. CDR3 nucleotide sequence: TGTGCCAGCAGCTCTCAGGGGACAGGGGAAGACTATGGCTACACCTTC. Amino acid sequence: CASSSQGTGEDYGYTF.

The chain uses TRBV5-1 and TRBJ2-5; unclear D gene. The germline gives CDR1 SGHRS, CDR2 YFSETQ. The CDR3 contains 16 residues. V lost 3 bases and J lost 1, with 16 bases in between. In DNA form, the CDR3 reads TGCGCCAGCAGCTCCCGCCCCCTAGAACTCCAAGAGACCCAGTACTTC. It encodes CASSSRPLELQETQYF.

J is TRBJ2-1 and V is TRBV2, with TRBD2 identical over 7 bases. Germline V gene data show CDR1 as SNHLY and CDR2 as FYNNEI. This CDR3 contains 13 residues. V lost 8 bases to trimming and J lost 3 bases; unmatched junction nucleotides: 4. The CDR3 region is CASGRALYNEQFF. The CDR3 DNA is TGTGCCAGCGGGAGGGCCCTCTACAATGAGCAGTTCTTC.

The chain employs TRBV5-1 and TRBJ2-5, with 11 positions matching TRBD2. CDR1 is SGHRS, CDR2 YFSETQ, per germline. The CDR3 runs 16 residues. The V segment lost 4 bases and the J segment 1 base; nucleotides outside the gene matches: 6. As DNA, the CDR3 is TGCGCCAGCAGCCCGGGACTAGCGGAGCTCCAAGAGACCCAGTACTTC. Its translation is CASSPGLAELQETQYF.

CDR3: CASSSGDKSGQYF. The CDR3 DNA sequence: TGTGCCAGCAGTTCCGGGGACAAGTCCGGGCAGTACTTC. The chain combines TRBV6-5 with TRBJ2-7; D possibly corresponds to TRBD1 (6 bases). Germline V gene lookup returns CDR1 MNHEY and CDR2 SVGAGI. The V end lost 4 bases, the J end lost 9 bases, and 16 bases lay between the germline ends. This CDR3 has 13 amino acids.

This chain connects TRBV2 to TRBJ2-1; 10 bases fit TRBD1. V was pared by 8 bases and J by 6 bases, with 10 bases of the junction left unmatched. The CDR3 is 15 amino acids. Germline lookup yields CDR1 SNHLY and CDR2 FYNNEI. The CDR3 DNA follows: TGTGCCAGCCTAGACGGCGGGACAGGGGCCAATGAGCAGTTCTTC. Protein sequence: CASLDGGTGANEQFF.

The gene calls are TRBV2 and TRBJ2-2; 9 positions agree with TRBD2. Germline V gene sequence: CDR1 SNHLY, CDR2 FYNNEI. The CDR3 totals 16 residues. Losses at the gene ends were 1 base for V and 5 bases for J; bases not matched to a gene: 5. The chain's CDR3 is CASSEVSLAGTGELFF. The CDR3 DNA sequence: TGTGCCAGCAGTGAAGTCAGTCTAGCGGGGACCGGGGAGCTGTTTTTT.

This chain uses TRBV2 with TRBJ1-2, with D possibly being TRBD1 (5 bases). The V gene's germline CDR1 is SNHLY and CDR2 FYNNEI. The CDR3 length is 15 residues. V lost 3 bases and J lost 1, with 12 bases in between. DNA for the CDR3: TGTGCCAGCAGTGACGTCGGGGGAGTTAACTATGGCTACACCTTC. This sequence encodes CASSDVGGVNYGYTF.

This chain links TRBV28 with TRBJ2-7; the match to TRBD1 covers 9 bases. V shed 6 bases and J 1 base; nucleotides not matched to a gene: 4. The germline V gene has CDR1 MDHEN and CDR2 SYDVKM. The CDR3 extends over 14 amino acids. CDR3: CASRGQGKSYEQYF. As DNA, the CDR3 is TGTGCCAGCAGGGGACAGGGAAAGTCCTACGAGCAGTACTTC.